This TCR beta chain was identified during a study of T cell responses to AZD1222 COVID-19 vaccine. General observations from the study: Variant regions that are unmutated are reportedly the target of nearly half of spike-specific TCRs. Clonal diversity may have been underestimated in mostly white British donors. Baseline seropositives among AZD1222 recipients totaled only five or six. It was only after the peak T cell response that any repertoires were sampled.

The CDR3 has 15 residues. The V gene's germline CDR1 is SEHNR and CDR2 FQNEAQ (reference sequence). The V end lost 5 bases, the J end lost 3 bases, and 17 bases lay between the germline ends. Some clones are missing from TCRdb's copy, which holds only in-frame ones; the method was immunoSEQ multiplex PCR. Counted here are 86,000 or so clones, 89% occurring once; the ten biggest clones make up 2.2%. In the case of this clone: Its antigen is unknown.

The material sequenced was peripheral blood, taken on day 0 of AZD1222 vaccination. This rearrangement joins TRBV7-9 to TRBJ2-7; the D gene is possibly TRBD1 (6 bases). This clonotype originated in an adult in good health. In DNA, the CDR3 is TGTGCCAGCAGCCCCCGGGACACCTGGAACTACGAGCAGTACTTC. Translating it yields CASSPRDTWNYEQYF.